These T cell receptor beta chains were read from a single sample in a study of T cells in Graves' hyperthyroidism and ophthalmopathy. TCRdb re-called the multiplex PCR reads with MiXCR, one entry per CDR3 protein. The sample yields about 380,000 distinct CDR3 sequences, about 13% seen once. Sample: blood. Every receptor here comes from a young man with Graves' hyperthyroidism that later progressed to Graves' ophthalmopathy. The CDR3 runs from the conserved cysteine through the conserved F or W. Fields, in order: J gene, V gene, CDR3 protein.

TRBJ1-1 TRBV6-6 CASSYPRQGHTEAFF
TRBJ2-5 TRBV29-1 CSVEDLWLAGWQETQYF
TRBJ2-7 TRBV28 CASSWTGGYEQYF
TRBJ1-5 TRBV12-5 CASGLVRGGANQPQHF
TRBJ1-4 TRBV24-1 CATSDRRDRGFRQTGLFF
TRBJ2-7 TRBV29-1 CSAASPTSGVYEQYF
TRBJ2-3 TRBV11-3 CASSLEGGGYTDTQYF
TRBJ2-5 TRBV28 CASSRSGQGETQYF
TRBJ1-1 TRBV28 CASSLKGTEAFF
TRBJ1-1 TRBV30 CAWSSQGARTEAFF
TRBJ2-1 TRBV10-3 CAIRVAGDSYNEQFF
TRBJ1-6 TRBV30 CAWQWEGNSPLHF
TRBJ2-7 TRBV10-3 CAISESGREYEQYF
TRBJ2-1 TRBV20-1 CSASPLAGGPTVPNEQFF
TRBJ2-2 TRBV30 CARRDTGELFF
TRBJ1-5 TRBV27 CASSFASNQPQHF
TRBJ2-7 TRBV28 CASSLPPSYKQYF
TRBJ2-3 TRBV5-5 CASSLRSGGDTQYF
TRBJ1-4 TRBV5-1 CASRQQGAANEKLFF
TRBJ1-2 TRBV15 CATSRSGTVYGYTF
TRBJ1-2 TRBV11-2 CASSIAPGQGALGYTF
TRBJ2-7 TRBV7-8 CASSLALRGYEQYF
TRBJ1-2 TRBV19 CASSFVLKANYGYTF
TRBJ2-7 TRBV5-5 CASSSLRDRQYF
TRBJ2-5 TRBV24-1 CATSSHQMKETQYF
TRBJ2-3 TRBV20-1 CSATPKTGTTDTQYF